This T cell receptor (beta chain) was observed in a study of T-cell reconstitution after alpha-beta-depleted transplantation in children. This clonotype has just a few counts. The germline gives CDR1 DFQATT, CDR2 SNEGSKA (reference sequence). Trimming removed 2 bases at V and 1 base at J, with 11 bases between. The CDR3 extends over 14 amino acids. Construction of the TCRbeta library involved unique molecular identifiers. MiXCR was run by TCRdb on the PCR reads, yielding one entry per CDR3 protein. This sample yields 500,000 to 600,000 distinct CDR3 sequences, of which 25% to 30% are seen a single time; under 45% belongs to the top ten.

The sample in question was PBMCs, obtained before TCRalphabeta/CD19-depleted stem cell transplant. V usage is TRBV20-1 and J usage is TRBJ1-1, with D unclear. The clonotype was recovered from a boy under three years old with Wiskott-Aldrich syndrome, due to receive a stem cell transplant. The CDR3, as DNA: TGCAGTGCTAGATCCCTTACGGGGAACACTGAAGCTTTCTTT. Its translation is CSARSLTGNTEAFF.